The next 12 T cell receptor beta chains were all read from a single sample in a study of blood T cells in healthy people across ages. PCR was performed a second time for roughly 6 to 12 cycles using a sample-barcoded 5' primer and a J-beta primer mix. Using its own MiXCR run on the 5' RACE reads, TCRdb lists one record per CDR3 protein. The sample has more than 800,000 distinct CDR3 sequences, 45% seen once. Specimen: blood. The receptors shown here come from a woman aged 55-75 years in good health.

This clonotype was seen many times. The chain recombines TRBV7-2 with TRBJ2-6; D not resolved. Germline V gives CDR1 SGHTA, CDR2 FQGNSA. V was cut by 3 bases and J by 4 bases, with 13 bases left in between. The CDR3 spans 16 residues. CDR3 in DNA: TGTGCCAGCAGCTTTAGGGTGACAACGGGGGCCAACGTCCTGACTTTC. Amino acid sequence: CASSFRVTTGANVLTF. The complete variable domain, with remaining parts taken from reference TRBV7-2 and TRBJ2-6, reads GAGVSQSPSNKVTEKGKDVELRCDPISGHTALYWYRQSLGQGLEFLIYFQGNSAPDKSGLPSDRFSAERTGGSVSTLTIQRTQQEDSAVYLCASSFRVTTGANVLTFGAGSRLTVL.

J is TRBJ2-5 and V is TRBV29-1; TRBD1 aligns across 8 bases. Germline values: CDR1 SQVTM, CDR2 ANQGSEA. There are 14 residues in the CDR3. This CDR3 reads CSMKGQGAIETQYF. The CDR3 DNA is TGCAGTATGAAGGGTCAGGGGGCTATCGAGACCCAGTACTTC. Based on the CDR3 plus reference TRBV29-1 and TRBJ2-5, the full variable domain is SAVISQKPSRDICQRGTSLTIQCQVDSQVTMMFWYRQQPGQSLTLIATANQGSEATYESGFVIDKFPISRPNLTFSTLTVSNMSPEDSSIYLCSMKGQGAIETQYFGPGTRLLVL.

The chain uses TRBV7-9 and TRBJ2-3; possibly TRBD2 for D (6 bases). Germline lookup yields CDR1 SEHNR and CDR2 FQNEAQ (reference sequence). With 0 bases removed from V and 5 bases from J, the gap between germline ends came to 12 bases. This CDR3 spans 15 amino acids. The chain's CDR3 is CASSLALGGGDTQYF. The CDR3 DNA follows: TGTGCCAGCAGCTTAGCCCTCGGGGGTGGAGATACGCAGTATTTT.

The V call is TRBV7-9, the J call TRBJ1-1; 8 nucleotides agree with TRBD1. The germline V gene has CDR1 SEHNR and CDR2 FQNEAQ (reference sequence). Trimming removed 0 bases from V and 7 bases from J; junction bases left unmatched: 13. This CDR3 has 17 amino acids. In nucleotides, the CDR3 is TGTGCCAGCAGCTTAGCGCTGGGTGGCAGGGGGCACGATGAAGCTTTCTTT. This gives the protein CASSLALGGRGHDEAFF. Variable domain in full (rest from reference TRBV7-9 and TRBJ1-1): DTGVSQNPRHKITKRGQNVTFRCDPISEHNRLYWYRQTLGQGPEFLTYFQNEAQLEKSRLLSDRFSAERPKGSFSTLEIQRTEQGDSAMYLCASSLALGGRGHDEAFFGQGTRLTVV.

The chain carries TRBV5-6 and TRBJ2-4, with D possibly matching TRBD1 (7 bases). The J call could be wrong; TRBJ2-5 is a better fit for the DNA end. The CDR3 covers 14 residues. CDR1 and CDR2 (germline): SGHDT, YYEEEE. In DNA form, the CDR3 reads TGTGCCAGCACCCGCCGGGCAGGGGGGCAGACCCAGTACTTC. Translation gives CASTRRAGGQTQYF.

This clonotype was counted a few times. This chain joins TRBV16 and TRBJ2-5; 9 nucleotides line up with TRBD1. Germline V CDR1 and CDR2: KGHSY, FQNENV. V gave up 0 bases and J gave up 10 bases; unmatched junction bases: 9. The CDR3 is 15 amino acids. CDR3 sequence reads: CASSQSGGTGIDQYF. The DNA for the CDR3 is TGTGCCAGCAGCCAATCGGGGGGGACAGGGATTGACCAGTACTTC. Supplemented by reference TRBV16 and TRBJ2-5, the full variable domain reads GEEVAQTPKHLVRGEGQKAKLYCAPIKGHSYVFWYQQVLKNEFKFLISFQNENVFDETGMPKERFSAKCLPNSPCSLEIQATKLEDSAVYFCASSQSGGTGIDQYFGPGTRLLVL.

The V call is TRBV9, the J call TRBJ2-7; 16 bases are a match to TRBD2. V dropped 3 bases and J dropped 7; count of bases not matched to a gene: 13. The germline V gene has CDR1 SGDLS and CDR2 YYNGEE. The CDR3 runs to 18 residues. CDR3 region: CASSAIPGLAGGYNEQYF. CDR3 DNA sequence: TGTGCCAGCAGCGCGATACCGGGACTAGCGGGAGGGTACAATGAGCAGTACTTC.

This clonotype was observed a handful of times. CDR3 coding DNA: TGCGCCAGCAGCTTGGTCGACAGGGGGTTTTACGAGCAGTACTTC. It specifies CASSLVDRGFYEQYF. This chain joins TRBV5-1 and TRBJ2-7, with 9 bases aligning to TRBD1. V shed 0 bases, J shed 4 bases, and the junction held 5 bases outside the gene matches. Germline V gene sequence: CDR1 SGHRS, CDR2 YFSETQ. The CDR3 contains 15 residues.

The CDR3 DNA is TGTGCCAGCAGGATCGGACAGGGTGACTATGGCTACACCTTC. It yields the protein CASRIGQGDYGYTF. The J gene is TRBJ1-2, the V gene TRBV6-5; the match to TRBD1 covers 8 bases. Germline lookup yields CDR1 MNHEY and CDR2 SVGAGI. This CDR3 spans 14 amino acids. V dropped 6 bases and J dropped 3; count of bases not matched to a gene: 6.

This clonotype was seen ten or more times. The V call is TRBV29-1, the J call TRBJ2-1; D gene uncertain. V lost 3 bases to trimming and J lost 6 bases, with 15 bases between them. Germline values: CDR1 SQVTM, CDR2 ANQGSEA. The CDR3 runs to 14 residues. In nucleotides, the CDR3 is TGCAGCGTTGATGGTGCGGCTAACGCCAATGAGCAGTTCTTC. Amino acids: CSVDGAANANEQFF.

This rearrangement joins TRBV6-6 to TRBJ2-5; 11 bases align to TRBD1. The end of the DNA is better explained by TRBJ2-7, so the J call may be wrong. Germline CDR1 reads MNHNY; CDR2 reads SVGAGI (reference sequence). CDR3 length: 16 residues. CDR3 in DNA: TGTGCCAGCAGTCGCCGACGGACAGGGGGCCGGTACGAGCAGTACTTC. Protein sequence: CASSRRRTGGRYEQYF.

The chain combines TRBV20-1 with TRBJ2-2, with unresolved D. V gave up 3 bases and J gave up 5 bases, with 4 bases separating them. This CDR3 contains 11 residues. The germline V gene encodes CDR1 DFQATT and CDR2 SNEGSKA (reference sequence). In nucleotides, the CDR3 is TGCAGTGCTAGCGGGACCGGGGAGCTGTTTTTT. Translating gives CSASGTGELFF.